The T cell receptor (beta chain) under discussion was sequenced for a study of graft-versus-host responses after intestinal transplantation. V lost 3 bases and J lost 3, with 17 bases in between. The CDR3 length is 16 residues. The germline gives CDR1 LNHDA, CDR2 SQIVND (reference sequence). Researchers placed approximately 200,000 CFSE-labeled responder cells in culture with approximately 200,000 irradiated, violet-dye-labeled stimulator cells. Dividing CFSE-low CD3+CD4+ and CD3+CD8+ responders were isolated by sorting after the reaction. General study results and limits: Within allografts, high graft-versus-host to host-versus-graft clonal ratios were seen among patients with graft-donor T cell macrochimerism. An association linked early post-transplant HvG declines with peak circulating GvH clone levels.

Produced via immunoSEQ multiplex PCR; TCRdb's table is partial and in-frame only. The data contain 5,100 or so clones, about a quarter of them singletons. The starting material was alloreactive CD4+ T cells from a mixed lymphocyte reaction culture, obtained before transplantation. Subset meaning: CFSE-low proliferating T cells sorted from roughly 6-day pre-transplant mixed lymphocyte reaction (GvH or HvG direction). The TCR sequence derives from a human patient who was an organ donor for intestinal transplantation. The chain joins TRBV19 to TRBJ1-2; D remains unclear. CDR3 nucleotides: TGTGCCAGTAGTATCCGGGTCGGCAGATTACACTATGGCTACACCTTC. This gives the protein CASSIRVGRLHYGYTF.